This T cell receptor beta chain was sequenced during a study of blood T cell repertoires in COVID-19. Germline CDR1 is SGHNT and CDR2 is YYREEE (reference sequence). This CDR3 is built from 18 residues. V was pared by 4 bases and J by 9 bases, with 28 bases between. TCRdb's copy holds only in-frame clones and misses some; the assay was immunoSEQ multiplex PCR. Of a few hundred thousand clones listed, about 83% were seen once; the top ten hold around 6.5%. Material: PBMCs or T cells enriched from blood (not recorded which). This chain uses TRBV5-4 with TRBJ2-2; tentative D call: TRBD1 (6 bases). The sequence was collected from a woman aged 40 to 50 who had recovered from COVID-19. The CDR3 reads CASSLTPNHREPGRELFF. The CDR3 nucleotides read TGTGCCAGCAGCCTGACTCCAAACCACAGGGAACCCGGAAGGGAGCTGTTTTTT. Supplemented by reference TRBV5-4 and TRBJ2-2, the full variable domain reads ETGVTQSPTHLIKTRGQQVTLRCSSQSGHNTVSWYQQALGQGPQFIFQYYREEENGRGNFPPRFSGLQFPNYSSELNVNALELDDSALYLCASSLTPNHREPGRELFFGEGSRLTVL.